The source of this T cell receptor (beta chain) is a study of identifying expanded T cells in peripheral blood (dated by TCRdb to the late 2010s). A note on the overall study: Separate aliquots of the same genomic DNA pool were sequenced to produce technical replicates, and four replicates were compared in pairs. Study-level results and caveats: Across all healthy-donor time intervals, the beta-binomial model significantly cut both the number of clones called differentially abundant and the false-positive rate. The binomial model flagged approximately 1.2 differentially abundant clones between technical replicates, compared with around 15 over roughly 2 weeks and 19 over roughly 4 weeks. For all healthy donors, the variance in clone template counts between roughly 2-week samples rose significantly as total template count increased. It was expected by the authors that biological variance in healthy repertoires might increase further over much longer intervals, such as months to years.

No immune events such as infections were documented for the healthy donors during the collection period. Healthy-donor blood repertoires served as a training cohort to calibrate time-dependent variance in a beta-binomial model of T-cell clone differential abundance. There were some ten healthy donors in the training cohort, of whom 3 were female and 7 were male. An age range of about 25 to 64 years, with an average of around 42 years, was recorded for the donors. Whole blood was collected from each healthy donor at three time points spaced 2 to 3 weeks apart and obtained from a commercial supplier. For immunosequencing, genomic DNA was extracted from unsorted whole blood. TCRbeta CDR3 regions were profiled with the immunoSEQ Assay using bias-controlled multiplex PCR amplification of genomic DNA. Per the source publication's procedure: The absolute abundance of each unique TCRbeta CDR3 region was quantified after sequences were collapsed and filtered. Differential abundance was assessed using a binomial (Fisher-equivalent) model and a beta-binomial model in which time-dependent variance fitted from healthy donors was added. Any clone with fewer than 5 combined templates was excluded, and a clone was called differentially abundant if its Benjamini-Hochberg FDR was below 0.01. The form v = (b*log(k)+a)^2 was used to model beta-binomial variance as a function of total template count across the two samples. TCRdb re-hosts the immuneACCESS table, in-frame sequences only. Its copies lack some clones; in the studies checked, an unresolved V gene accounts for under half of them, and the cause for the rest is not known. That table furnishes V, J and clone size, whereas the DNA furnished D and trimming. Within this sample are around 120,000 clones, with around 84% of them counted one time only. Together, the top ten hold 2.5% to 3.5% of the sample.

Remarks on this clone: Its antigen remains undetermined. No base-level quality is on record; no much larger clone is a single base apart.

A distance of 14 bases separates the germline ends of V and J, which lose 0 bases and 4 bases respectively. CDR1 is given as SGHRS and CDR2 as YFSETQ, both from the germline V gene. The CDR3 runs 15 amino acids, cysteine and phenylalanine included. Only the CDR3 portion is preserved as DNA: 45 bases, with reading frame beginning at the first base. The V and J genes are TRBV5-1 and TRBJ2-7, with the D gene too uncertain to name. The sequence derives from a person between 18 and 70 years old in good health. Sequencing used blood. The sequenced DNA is TGCGCCAGCAGCTTGGAAGGGCCCAAGGGTTACGAGCAGTACTTC. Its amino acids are CASSLEGPKGYEQYF.